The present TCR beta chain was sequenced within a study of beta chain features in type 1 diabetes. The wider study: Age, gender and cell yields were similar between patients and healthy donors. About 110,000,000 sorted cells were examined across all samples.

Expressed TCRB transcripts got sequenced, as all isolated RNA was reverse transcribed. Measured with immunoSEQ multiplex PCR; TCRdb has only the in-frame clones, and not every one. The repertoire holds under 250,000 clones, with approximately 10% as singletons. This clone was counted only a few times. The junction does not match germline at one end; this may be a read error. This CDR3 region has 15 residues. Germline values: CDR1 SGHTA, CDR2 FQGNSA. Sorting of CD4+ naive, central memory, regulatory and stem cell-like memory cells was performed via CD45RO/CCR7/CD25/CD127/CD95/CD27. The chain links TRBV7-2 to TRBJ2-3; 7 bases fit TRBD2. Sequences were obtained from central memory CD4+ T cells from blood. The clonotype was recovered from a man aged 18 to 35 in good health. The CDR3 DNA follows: TGTGCCAGCAGCCTAGCGGAATCCGGCACAGATACGCAGTATTTT. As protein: CASSLAESGTDTQYF.